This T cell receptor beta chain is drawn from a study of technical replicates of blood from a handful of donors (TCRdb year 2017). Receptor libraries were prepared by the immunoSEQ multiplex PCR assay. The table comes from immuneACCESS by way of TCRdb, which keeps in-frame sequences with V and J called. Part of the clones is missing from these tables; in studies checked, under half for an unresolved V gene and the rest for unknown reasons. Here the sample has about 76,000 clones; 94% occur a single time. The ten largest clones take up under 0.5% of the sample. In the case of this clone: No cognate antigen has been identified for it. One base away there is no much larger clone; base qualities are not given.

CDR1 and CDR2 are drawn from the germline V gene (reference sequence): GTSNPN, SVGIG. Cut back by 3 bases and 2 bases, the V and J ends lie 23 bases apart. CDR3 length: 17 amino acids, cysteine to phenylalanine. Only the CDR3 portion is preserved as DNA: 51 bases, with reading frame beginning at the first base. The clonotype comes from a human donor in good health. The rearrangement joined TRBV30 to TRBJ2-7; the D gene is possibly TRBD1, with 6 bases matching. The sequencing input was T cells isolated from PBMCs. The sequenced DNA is TGTGCCTGGAGGGGGATAACGGGACAAGGTCGTCCCTACGAGCAGTACTTC. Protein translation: CAWRGITGQGRPYEQYF.